One and the same sample provided the 21 T cell receptor beta chains below, sequenced in a study of T cells in Graves' hyperthyroidism and ophthalmopathy. Amplification of TCR beta CDR3 regions was performed using RNA transcripts as template. In the first-round RT-PCR of the TCR CDR3, the HTBI primer set was used. From the multiplex PCR reads, TCRdb called clonotypes with MiXCR, one entry per CDR3 protein. The repertoire consists of 300,000 to 450,000 distinct CDR3 sequences, with roughly 25% occurring once and the leading ten covering roughly 80%. Material for sequencing was blood. These receptors all come from a man aged 50 to 60 with Graves' hyperthyroidism.

This clonotype was detected many times. V usage is TRBV3-1 and J usage is TRBJ1-5, with unresolved D. Germline V gene lookup returns CDR1 LGHDT and CDR2 YNNKEL (reference sequence). Trimming removed 0 bases at V and 3 bases at J, with 9 bases between. The CDR3 has 15 residues. DNA of the CDR3: TGTGCCAGCAGCCAAGATCCCCGTAACAATCAGCCCCAGCATTTT. It encodes CASSQDPRNNQPQHF. The full variable domain, rest sourced from reference TRBV3-1 and TRBJ1-5, is DTAVSQTPKYLVTQMGNDKSIKCEQNLGHDTMYWYKQDSKKFLKIMFSYNNKELIINETVPNRFSPKSPDKAHLNLHINSLELGDSAVYFCASSQDPRNNQPQHFGDGTRLSIL.

This clonotype was detected many times. The J gene is TRBJ1-1, the V gene TRBV18; the D gene is possibly TRBD1 (5 bases). This CDR3 comprises 13 residues. CDR1 and CDR2 (germline): KGHSH, LQKENI. V was cut by 5 bases and J by 3 bases, with 10 bases left in between. DNA of the CDR3: TGTGCCAGCTCATCACAGGAGGACACTGAAGCTTTCTTT. Protein sequence: CASSSQEDTEAFF.

For this clonotype: The junction does not match germline at one end; this may be a read error. The chain carries TRBV2 and TRBJ2-2; D is perhaps TRBD1 or TRBD2 (5 bases each). Per the germline V gene, CDR1 is SNHLY and CDR2 is FYNNEI. The CDR3 sequence is 14 residues long. The CDR3 DNA follows: TGTGCCGGCAGCACAGGTGGGAGCGCCGGGGAGCTGTTTTTT. Translated: CAGSTGGSAGELFF.

About this clonotype: One junction end disagrees with the germline gene, perhaps due to a read error. The chain employs TRBV5-6 and TRBJ2-5; 8 nucleotides agree with TRBD2. CDR3 size: 15 residues. Germline V lookup: CDR1 SGHDT, CDR2 YYEEEE. The CDR3: CASSSTGLVQGTQYF. CDR3 bases: TGTGCCAGCAGCTCGACGGGACTAGTACAAGGGACCCAGTACTTC.

The gene calls are TRBV5-1 and TRBJ2-1; D possibly corresponds to TRBD2 (6 bases). The CDR3 has 13 residues. Germline V gives CDR1 SGHRS, CDR2 YFSETQ. With 3 bases removed from V and 9 bases from J, the gap between germline ends came to 13 bases. The CDR3 loop reads CASSYRESSEQFF. CDR3 coding DNA: TGCGCCAGCAGCTACCGGGAGTCAAGTGAGCAGTTCTTC.

This clonotype was detected only once. The chain employs TRBV6-1 and TRBJ2-1; TRBD1 aligns across 11 bases. CDR1 and CDR2 from the germline V gene are MNHNS and SASEGT. The CDR3 has 16 amino acids. The V and J ends lost 4 bases and 5 bases, in that order; junction bases with no gene match: 7. CDR3 sequence reads: CASSASGTGGNNEQFF. As DNA, the CDR3 is TGTGCCAGCAGTGCGTCCGGGACAGGGGGGAACAATGAGCAGTTCTTC.

This clonotype was detected a few times. The chain carries TRBV7-9 and TRBJ1-2; 9 bases match TRBD1. The trim removed 4 bases at V and 4 bases at J, leaving 1 base unmatched. CDR1 is SEHNR and CDR2 is FQNEAQ in the germline V gene (reference sequence). The CDR3 contains 13 residues. The CDR3: CASSSTGGYGYTF. In DNA, the CDR3 is TGTGCCAGCAGCTCGACAGGGGGCTATGGCTACACCTTC. The complete variable domain, with remaining parts taken from reference TRBV7-9 and TRBJ1-2, reads DTGVSQNPRHKITKRGQNVTFRCDPISEHNRLYWYRQTLGQGPEFLTYFQNEAQLEKSRLLSDRFSAERPKGSFSTLEIQRTEQGDSAMYLCASSSTGGYGYTFGSGTRLTVV.

The chain recombines TRBV5-1 with TRBJ1-4, with unresolved D. The V gene's germline CDR1 is SGHRS and CDR2 YFSETQ. The CDR3 consists of 13 residues. The ends were cut back, 5 bases at V and 6 bases at J, with 11 bases in the middle. The CDR3 loop reads CASSFGPYEKLFF. In nucleotides, the CDR3 is TGCGCCAGCAGTTTTGGACCCTATGAAAAACTGTTTTTT.

The chain combines TRBV20-1 with TRBJ2-1; 7 bases fit TRBD2. The germline V gene has CDR1 DFQATT and CDR2 SNEGSKA (reference sequence). The CDR3 spans 15 residues. The ends lost 4 bases at V and 10 bases at J; junction bases unmatched: 16. CDR3 nucleotides: TGCAGTGCTAAGAAGCGGGAAGCAGCGACACTCGAGCAGTTCTTC. The encoded protein is CSAKKREAATLEQFF.

In its sample, this clonotype was seen a few times. The chain has TRBV3-1 and TRBJ1-4, with no clear D. V was pared by 2 bases and J by 8 bases, with 9 bases between. Germline lookup yields CDR1 LGHDT and CDR2 YNNKEL (reference sequence). The CDR3 extends over 13 amino acids. For the CDR3, the DNA is TGTGCCAGCAGCCAATTCACGGGCGAAAAACTGTTTTTT. Its translation is CASSQFTGEKLFF.

The chain uses TRBV4-1 and TRBJ2-7; 10 nucleotides match TRBD2. This CDR3 spans 16 amino acids. Trimming at V came to 0 bases and at J to 6 bases, leaving 8 bases not matched to a gene. The germline CDR1 and CDR2 sequences are MGHRA and YSYEKL. As DNA, the CDR3 is TGCGCCAGCAGCCAAGATGGGGCTAGCGGGAGAACCGAGCAGTACTTC. It translates to CASSQDGASGRTEQYF.

The chain links TRBV7-3 to TRBJ2-1; perhaps D is TRBD1 or TRBD2 (5 bases each). The germline V and J ends were trimmed by 5 bases and 4 bases, with 18 bases remaining between them. This CDR3 comprises 16 residues. The germline CDR1 and CDR2 sequences are SGHTA and FQGTGA. This chain's CDR3 is CASSPGGGRKYNEQFF. CDR3 coding DNA: TGTGCCAGCAGCCCCGGTGGGGGACGCAAGTACAATGAGCAGTTCTTC.

Here the CDR3 reads CAWSVGGNNQPQHF. The CDR3 nucleotides are TGTGCCTGGAGTGTTGGAGGGAACAATCAGCCCCAGCATTTT. The V call is TRBV30, the J call TRBJ1-5, with D unclear. Germline V gene sequence: CDR1 GTSNPN, CDR2 SVGIG (reference sequence). This CDR3 has 14 amino acids. The ends were cut back, 0 bases at V and 3 bases at J, with 9 bases in the middle.

This clonotype has a count of ten or more. The rearrangement joins TRBV24-1 to TRBJ2-3; a possible D gene is TRBD2 (5 bases). Germline loops: CDR1 KGHDR, CDR2 SFDVKD. This CDR3 is 16 amino acids long. V lost 4 bases, J lost 1 base, and 14 bases lay in between. CDR3 protein: CATSDPPEAGTDTQYF. CDR3 nucleotide sequence: TGTGCCACCAGTGACCCCCCGGAGGCCGGCACAGATACGCAGTATTTT.

This clonotype has ten or more counts. The chain combines TRBV2 with TRBJ2-3; TRBD1 aligns across 8 bases. Germline CDR1 SNHLY, CDR2 FYNNEI. CDR3 length: 15 amino acids. V shed 8 bases and J 4 bases; nucleotides not matched to a gene: 11. In nucleotides, the CDR3 is TGTGCCAGCCGCCGAGGGCAGGGGGCCCCAGATACGCAGTATTTT. This sequence encodes CASRRGQGAPDTQYF.

A few counts support this clonotype. The V gene is TRBV12-5, the J gene TRBJ2-3, with 10 bases fitting TRBD2. Germline CDR1 is LGHNT and CDR2 is FRNRAP. CDR3 length equals 16 residues. Trimming at V came to 0 bases and at J to 5 bases, leaving 5 bases not matched to a gene. CDR3 in amino acids: CASGLVLSGRGDTQYF. In DNA, the CDR3 is TGTGCTAGTGGTTTGGTACTCAGCGGGAGGGGAGATACGCAGTATTTT.

This sequence joins TRBV11-2 and TRBJ2-5; 9 positions agree with TRBD1. CDR3 size: 15 residues. Trimming removed 5 bases from V and 6 bases from J; junction bases left unmatched: 10. Germline V gives CDR1 SGHAT, CDR2 FQNNGV. Here the CDR3 reads CASSKTGTGKKTQYF. CDR3 coding DNA: TGTGCCAGCAGCAAGACCGGGACAGGGAAAAAGACCCAGTACTTC.

This clonotype appeared a few times. V usage is TRBV3-1 and J usage is TRBJ2-6; no reliable D call. The CDR3 length is 15 residues. Germline lookup yields CDR1 LGHDT and CDR2 YNNKEL (reference sequence). Trimming shortened V by 3 bases and J by 1 base, and 7 bases separated the two germline ends. CDR3 nucleotide sequence: TGTGCCAGCAGCCAGAGCAGATCTGGGGCCAACGTCCTGACTTTC. Residues: CASSQSRSGANVLTF.

This clonotype has ten or more counts. The V and J genes are TRBV29-1 and TRBJ1-1, with D maybe TRBD1 (5 bases). V shed 6 bases and J shed 5 bases, with 10 bases lying between them. The CDR3 has 11 amino acids. The germline V gene encodes CDR1 SQVTM and CDR2 ANQGSEA. The CDR3 protein is CSVDDRTEAFF. As DNA, the CDR3 is TGCAGCGTCGATGACAGAACTGAAGCTTTCTTT.

There are a few counts of this clonotype. V and J are TRBV28 and TRBJ2-1; TRBD2 matches at 9 bases. Germline V lookup: CDR1 MDHEN, CDR2 SYDVKM. Trimming took 5 bases from V and 2 from J; bases not matched to a gene: 4. This CDR3 spans 15 amino acids. CDR3 sequence: CASSKAGGAYNEQFF. CDR3 DNA: TGTGCCAGCAGTAAAGCGGGAGGAGCCTACAATGAGCAGTTCTTC.

A remark on this clonotype: Given a much more abundant clone one base away, this may be a read error. This chain joins TRBV28 and TRBJ2-1, with 9 bases that match TRBD1. Germline assignment: CDR1 MDHEN and CDR2 SYDVKM. The CDR3 sequence is 16 residues long. The junction had 7 bases not matched to a gene; V was cut back by 5 bases and J by 2 bases. The chain's CDR3 is CASSTKDRGAYNEQFF. The CDR3 nucleotides read TGTGCCAGCAGTACAAAAGACAGGGGGGCCTACAATGAGCAGTTCTTC.